The next 14 T cell receptor beta chains were all read from a single sample in a study of cytotoxic CD8 clonotypes in ibrutinib-treated CLL. Assay: immunoSEQ multiplex PCR; the TCRdb copy retains only in-frame clones and omits some. This table holds 200,000 to 250,000 clones, 79% found once. The sequenced sample was PBMCs, obtained after 12 months of ibrutinib treatment. These TCRs come from a human donor with chronic lymphocytic leukemia.

This sequence joins TRBV2 and TRBJ1-2; D is unresolved. V was shortened by 8 bases and J by 4 bases, with 14 bases between the two germline ends. The CDR3 covers 13 residues. The germline gives CDR1 SNHLY, CDR2 FYNNEI. CDR3: CASQVEVGYGYTF. The CDR3 DNA is TGTGCCAGCCAGGTTGAAGTGGGCTATGGCTACACCTTC.

The chain combines TRBV28 with TRBJ2-1, with 9 bases lining up with TRBD1. Germline loops: CDR1 MDHEN, CDR2 SYDVKM. The CDR3 has 16 amino acids. V shed 2 bases and J 8 bases; nucleotides not matched to a gene: 10. The CDR3 reads CASSLPWGQGMHEQFF. The CDR3 region has the DNA TGTGCCAGCAGTTTACCTTGGGGACAGGGTATGCATGAGCAGTTCTTC.

CDR3 sequence reads: CASRGQSNQPQHF. CDR3 DNA sequence: TGTGCCAGCAGGGGGCAAAGCAATCAGCCCCAGCATTTT. The rearrangement links TRBV28 to TRBJ1-5; D perhaps matches TRBD1 (5 bases). The CDR3 is 13 amino acids. The germline V gene encodes CDR1 MDHEN and CDR2 SYDVKM. Deletions cut 6 bases from V and 1 base from J, with 7 bases between.

The rearrangement joins TRBV5-1 to TRBJ2-1; TRBD1 matches 7 bases. J was trimmed by 7 bases and V by 7 bases; bases with no gene match: 5. The V gene's germline CDR1 is SGHRS and CDR2 YFSETQ. The CDR3 consists of 12 residues. The CDR3, as DNA: TGCGCCAGCTATACAGGGGAGAATGAGCAGTTCTTC. Translation: CASYTGENEQFF.

The chain combines TRBV5-6 with TRBJ1-1; 9 bases match TRBD1. Germline trimming cut 0 bases from V and 6 bases from J; bases unmatched to any gene: 18. This CDR3 is 19 amino acids long. The germline gives CDR1 SGHDT, CDR2 YYEEEE. The CDR3 reads CASSLEDRGRPGGRPEAFF. CDR3 DNA sequence: TGTGCCAGCAGCTTGGAGGACAGGGGACGTCCAGGCGGGCGCCCTGAAGCTTTCTTT.

This chain joins TRBV5-1 and TRBJ2-5; no clear D. CDR3 length: 15 residues. Germline CDR1 is SGHRS and CDR2 is YFSETQ. V gave up 0 bases and J gave up 2 bases, with 11 bases separating them. CDR3 bases: TGCGCCAGCAGCTTGGCCCTTGGGCTTCAAGAGACCCAGTACTTC. It specifies CASSLALGLQETQYF.

The rearrangement uses TRBV21-1 and TRBJ2-2. TRBV21-1 is a pseudogene locus. This CDR3 region has 15 residues. The CDR3 coding sequence is TGTGCCAGCAGCAAACCCCCTGGACCAACCGGGGAGCTGTTTTTT. Its protein product is CASSKPPGPTGELFF.

This sequence joins TRBV5-6 and TRBJ2-1, with D perhaps TRBD2 (6 bases). Germline V CDR1 and CDR2: SGHDT, YYEEEE. This CDR3 comprises 14 residues. V lost 4 bases to trimming and J lost 9 bases, with 17 bases between them. CDR3 bases: TGTGCCAGCAGCGGAGGCGCTCTGGGGGGTGAGCAGTTCTTC. Protein sequence: CASSGGALGGEQFF.

This sequence joins TRBV6-5 and TRBJ2-1; D not certain. V was pared by 6 bases and J by 0 bases, with 12 bases between. The germline CDR1 and CDR2 sequences are MNHEY and SVGAGI. This CDR3 contains 15 residues. CDR3: CASRSALSSYNEQFF. In DNA form, the CDR3 reads TGTGCCAGCAGGAGCGCACTTAGCTCCTACAATGAGCAGTTCTTC.

This chain links TRBV19 with TRBJ2-5; D is tentatively TRBD1 or TRBD2 (5 bases each). The CDR3 is made up of 15 amino acids. CDR1 LNHDA and CDR2 SQIVND come from the germline V gene (reference sequence). V was cut by 9 bases and J by 2 bases, with 19 bases left in between. The CDR3 loop reads CASGRGVGDQETQYF. The CDR3 DNA is TGTGCCAGCGGGCGAGGCGTGGGGGATCAAGAGACCCAGTACTTC.

Remarks on this clone: This clone may be a read error of a much larger clone one base away. This chain joins TRBV28 and TRBJ1-2; 10 positions match TRBD1. The CDR3 has 15 amino acids. From germline, CDR1 is MDHEN and CDR2 SYDVKM. The CDR3: CAGRDRGSRGYGYTF. As DNA, the CDR3 is TGTGCCGGCAGGGACAGGGGCAGTCGGGGCTATGGCTACACCTTC.

This clone was recorded a few times. This sequence joins TRBV10-2 and TRBJ1-5; D not certain. CDR1 is WSHSY, CDR2 SAAADI, per germline. The V end lost 7 bases, the J end lost 0 bases, and 4 bases lay between the germline ends. The CDR3 sequence is 12 residues long. CDR3 sequence: CASIGSNQPQHF. CDR3 bases: TGCGCCAGCATTGGTAGCAATCAGCCCCAGCATTTT.

The J gene is TRBJ2-2, the V gene TRBV5-4, with 8 positions matching TRBD1. CDR3 size: 14 residues. Germline loops: CDR1 SGHNT, CDR2 YYREEE (reference sequence). V was clipped by 5 bases and J by 5 bases; unmatched bases: 5. CDR3 amino acids: CASRVTGGTGELFF. The CDR3 DNA reads as TGTGCCAGCAGGGTCACAGGGGGGACCGGGGAGCTGTTTTTT.

The sample holds one count of this clone. The chain joins TRBV5-1 to TRBJ2-3; 7 bases are shared with TRBD2. The CDR3 contains 16 residues. In germline, CDR1 is SGHRS, CDR2 YFSETQ. The ends lost 4 bases at V and 2 bases at J; junction bases unmatched: 10. CDR3 loop: CASSLGNSGPTDTQYF. The CDR3 region has the DNA TGCGCCAGCAGCCTGGGTAATAGCGGGCCCACAGATACGCAGTATTTT.